A single sample is the source of the 30 T cell receptor beta chains below, sequenced in a study of CD8 T cells in ankylosing spondylitis. TCRdb reprocessed the 5' RACE reads via MiXCR and lists one record per CDR3 protein. The data contain about 360,000 distinct CDR3 sequences, 20% of them singletons. What was sequenced was blood, either unsorted or a sorted T cell fraction (not recorded which). These receptors were obtained from a male donor with ankylosing spondylitis or in good health (not recorded which).

V is TRBV12-3 or TRBV12-4 and J is TRBJ2-1; no firm D call. The CDR3 extends over 15 amino acids. Trimming took 0 bases from V and 0 from J, leaving 6 bases between them. The CDR3 loop is CASSLAPSSYNEQFF. CDR3 coding DNA: TGTGCCAGCAGTTTAGCACCTAGCTCCTACAATGAGCAGTTCTTC.

This clonotype turned up a few times. J is TRBJ2-7 and V is TRBV18; no clear D gene. This CDR3 is 12 amino acids long. Germline-derived CDR1 and CDR2 are KGHSH and LQKENI. Trimming pared 3 bases from V and 7 bases from J, leaving 10 bases between. The CDR3 loop is CASSPGVVEQYF. CDR3 nucleotides: TGTGCCAGCTCACCCGGTGTGGTGGAGCAGTACTTC.

This clonotype was seen only a few times. The V call is TRBV13, the J call TRBJ2-1; no clear D. The CDR3 has 15 amino acids. The V and J ends lost 1 base and 7 bases respectively, with 14 bases between them. Germline CDR1 and CDR2: PRHDT and FYEKMQ (reference sequence). In nucleotides, the CDR3 is TGTGCCAGCAGCTTAGCCTCCTCGGCCGATAATGAGCAGTTCTTC. Protein product: CASSLASSADNEQFF.

This clonotype was detected only a few times. The chain employs TRBV20-1 and TRBJ2-1; 8 bases are shared with TRBD1. The CDR3 spans 14 residues. CDR1 and CDR2 from the germline V gene are DFQATT and SNEGSKA (reference sequence). Trimming at V came to 3 bases and at J to 6 bases, leaving 7 bases not matched to a gene. The CDR3, as DNA: TGCAGTGCTAGTAGTCAGGGGGCAACCAATGAGCAGTTCTTC. Translation gives CSASSQGATNEQFF.

This clonotype came up a few times. The chain has TRBV20-1 and TRBJ2-7; D is uncertain. This CDR3 has 14 amino acids. The V gene's germline CDR1 is DFQATT and CDR2 SNEGSKA (reference sequence). V lost 4 bases, J lost 1 base, and 14 bases lay in between. The CDR3 loop reads CSATTGRISYEQYF. The CDR3 DNA is TGCAGTGCTACTACCGGACGGATATCCTACGAGCAGTACTTC.

This clonotype was seen many times. This chain connects TRBV7-2 to TRBJ2-3; no definite D call. Between the trimmed V and J ends, which lost 2 bases and 2 bases, there was a span of 5 bases. This CDR3 has 13 amino acids. Germline CDR1 is SGHTA and CDR2 is FQGNSA. This CDR3 reads CASSLKNTDTQYF. CDR3 coding DNA: TGTGCCAGCAGCTTAAAAAACACAGATACGCAGTATTTT.

The sample holds a few counts of this clonotype. The gene calls are TRBV10-3 and TRBJ2-5; D is possibly TRBD1 (6 bases). The germline CDR1 and CDR2 sequences are ENHRY and SYGVKD. The CDR3 runs to 14 residues. V dropped 10 bases and J dropped 5 bases, with 20 bases sitting between them. The CDR3 region has the DNA TGTGCCACCGGACCTACGACAGGACGGGAGACCCAGTACTTC. It yields the protein CATGPTTGRETQYF.

The genes are TRBV28 and TRBJ2-7, with 7 bases aligning to TRBD1. This CDR3 has 17 amino acids. The germline V gene encodes CDR1 MDHEN and CDR2 SYDVKM. V dropped 5 bases and J dropped 4; count of bases not matched to a gene: 17. CDR3 sequence reads: CASSTDGTAILGYEQYF. CDR3 coding DNA: TGTGCCAGCAGTACTGATGGGACAGCCATTTTGGGGTACGAGCAGTACTTC.

This clonotype was observed a handful of times. The chain combines TRBV3-1 with TRBJ2-5, with 8 bases fitting TRBD1. CDR3 length equals 15 residues. The germline CDR1 and CDR2 sequences are LGHDT and YNNKEL (reference sequence). V lost 4 bases and J lost 4; bases outside the gene matches: 8. DNA of the CDR3: TGTGCCAGCAGCCCCGACAGGGGTCTAGGAGAGACCCAGTACTTC. This encodes CASSPDRGLGETQYF.

This clonotype appeared a few times. DNA of the CDR3: TGCGCCAGCAGCCACCGGGTACTCAACACTGAAGCTTTCTTT. This translates into CASSHRVLNTEAFF. The V call is TRBV4-1, the J call TRBJ1-1; D not certain. The germline V gene encodes CDR1 MGHRA and CDR2 YSYEKL. The CDR3 is 14 amino acids. Trimming removed 3 bases from V and 2 bases from J, with 10 bases in between.

This clonotype was observed a few times. The chain is built from TRBV20-1 and TRBJ2-2; TRBD1 or TRBD2 may be the D gene (5 bases each). Trimming left V 3 bases short and J 2 bases short, with 10 bases between. Germline-derived CDR1 and CDR2 are DFQATT and SNEGSKA (reference sequence). The CDR3 has 14 amino acids. The CDR3 sequence: CSARGVENTGELFF. The CDR3 DNA reads TGCAGTGCTAGGGGGGTGGAAAACACCGGGGAGCTGTTTTTT.

The sample holds a few counts of this clonotype. The chain uses TRBV30 and TRBJ1-1; no firm D call. Trimming removed 0 bases at V and 0 bases at J, with 11 bases between. This CDR3 is 15 amino acids long. Germline lookup yields CDR1 GTSNPN and CDR2 SVGIG (reference sequence). The CDR3, as DNA: TGTGCCTGGAGTGTACCGTCACCTTTGAACACTGAAGCTTTCTTT. This encodes CAWSVPSPLNTEAFF.

This clonotype occurred a few times. The chain uses TRBV7-9 and TRBJ2-3; D may be TRBD1 (5 bases). Germline lookup yields CDR1 SEHNR and CDR2 FQNEAQ (reference sequence). Trimming shortened V by 5 bases and J by 4 bases, and 16 bases separated the two germline ends. This CDR3 has 15 residues. This CDR3 is CASSARAWGPDTQYF. CDR3 DNA: TGTGCCAGCAGCGCCAGAGCCTGGGGCCCAGATACGCAGTATTTT.

The rearrangement links TRBV29-1 to TRBJ2-7; D not resolved. Germline CDR1 and CDR2: SQVTM and ANQGSEA. This CDR3 region has 13 residues. The V gene lost 1 base and the J gene lost 7 bases, with 14 bases spanning the gap. The CDR3 region is CSVEVGPTGEQYF. The CDR3 DNA reads TGCAGCGTTGAAGTGGGCCCTACGGGTGAGCAGTACTTC.

J is TRBJ2-5 and V is TRBV20-1; D is unresolved. The CDR3 loop spans 10 amino acids. The germline CDR1 and CDR2 sequences are DFQATT and SNEGSKA (reference sequence). CDR3 sequence (DNA): TGCACCCCCCGTCGGGAGACCCAGTACTTC. Protein product: CTPRRETQYF.

The chain has TRBV7-8 and TRBJ2-3; 10 bases align to TRBD2. With V trimmed by 4 bases and J by 5 bases, 6 bases remained unmatched. This CDR3 region has 15 residues. Germline CDR1 and CDR2: SGHVS and FQNEAQ. CDR3 bases: TGTGCCAGCAGCTCGACTAGCGGGCCTGGAGATACGCAGTATTTT. Amino acids: CASSSTSGPGDTQYF.

This clonotype was detected only a few times. The J gene is TRBJ2-3, the V gene TRBV18; weak D call: TRBD2 (5 bases). This CDR3 comprises 17 residues. Germline CDR1 KGHSH, CDR2 LQKENI. The V and J ends lost 2 bases and 2 bases respectively, with 17 bases between them. CDR3 nucleotide sequence: TGTGCCAGCTCACCAACTGATGGGCGGGCGTACACAGATACGCAGTATTTT. This gives the protein CASSPTDGRAYTDTQYF. Together with reference TRBV18 and TRBJ2-3, the CDR3 gives the full variable domain: NAGVMQNPRHLVRRRGQEARLRCSPMKGHSHVYWYRQLPEEGLKFMVYLQKENIIDESGMPKERFSAEFPKEGPSILRIQQVVRGDSAAYFCASSPTDGRAYTDTQYFGPGTRLTVL.

The V call is TRBV29-1, the J call TRBJ2-1, with D tentatively TRBD1 or TRBD2 (7 bases each). The CDR3 is made up of 13 amino acids. CDR1 and CDR2 from the germline V gene are SQVTM and ANQGSEA. Trimming took 8 bases from V and 8 from J, leaving 19 bases between them. CDR3 sequence reads: CSFRGGDGDEQFF. For the CDR3, the DNA is TGCAGCTTCAGGGGGGGGGATGGCGATGAGCAGTTCTTC.

This clonotype was detected a few times. In nucleotides, the CDR3 is TGTGCCAGCAGTTCCTGGGACAGCAACTATGGCTACACCTTC. Encoded protein: CASSSWDSNYGYTF. J is TRBJ1-2 and V is TRBV12-3 or TRBV12-4, with 7 bases lining up with TRBD1. J was trimmed by 2 bases and V by 4 bases; bases with no gene match: 4. The CDR3 spans 14 residues.

The chain joins TRBV28 to TRBJ2-5; D is possibly TRBD2 (7 bases). V lost 1 base and J lost 3, with 12 bases in between. Germline-derived CDR1 and CDR2 are MDHEN and SYDVKM. The CDR3 runs 15 residues. Written as DNA, the CDR3 is TGTGCCAGCAGTTTATTAAGGGGGGGCGAAGAGACCCAGTACTTC. This translates into CASSLLRGGEETQYF.

The chain employs TRBV4-2 and TRBJ2-3; 8 bases match TRBD2. The CDR3 has 17 amino acids. Germline V gene sequence: CDR1 LGHNA, CDR2 YNFKEQ. J gave up 0 bases and V 7 bases, and 12 bases lay outside the gene matches. CDR3 bases: TGTGCCAGCACCCCCGGGCCGGGGGGGGTCAGCACAGATACGCAGTATTTT. Translation gives CASTPGPGGVSTDTQYF.

This clonotype showed up just a few times. This chain joins TRBV6-1 and TRBJ2-1, with TRBD2 identical over 8 bases. Germline CDR1 and CDR2: MNHNS and SASEGT. The CDR3 totals 14 residues. The V segment lost 4 bases and the J segment 8 bases; nucleotides outside the gene matches: 7. The CDR3, as DNA: TGTGCCAGCAGTGGGCGGGGGGCCGAAGATGAGCAGTTCTTC. Translated, it gives CASSGRGAEDEQFF.

The rearrangement joins TRBV4-1 to TRBJ2-7; 13 positions match TRBD2. This CDR3 is 17 amino acids long. Trimming took 1 base from V and 2 from J; bases not matched to a gene: 5. In germline, CDR1 is MGHRA, CDR2 YSYEKL. CDR3 sequence (DNA): TGCGCCAGCAGCCAAGGACTAGCGGGGGGCATAACCTACGAGCAGTACTTC. Protein product: CASSQGLAGGITYEQYF.

This clonotype occurred a few times. This chain links TRBV6-1 with TRBJ2-2; D is ambiguous. This CDR3 is 13 amino acids long. From germline, CDR1 is MNHNS and CDR2 SASEGT. V dropped 5 bases and J dropped 5 bases, with 9 bases sitting between them. CDR3 DNA sequence: TGTGCCAGCAGTCTGTACTCAACCGGGGAGCTGTTTTTT. It encodes CASSLYSTGELFF.

The chain links TRBV12-3 or TRBV12-4 to TRBJ2-7, with D possibly matching TRBD2 (7 bases). CDR3 size: 16 residues. V was cut by 5 bases and J by 3 bases, with 20 bases left in between. CDR3: CASSDPGAGAGYEQYF. The CDR3 coding sequence is TGTGCCAGCAGTGACCCAGGGGCGGGGGCTGGCTACGAGCAGTACTTC.

This clonotype was picked up a small number of times. This chain connects TRBV12-3 or TRBV12-4 to TRBJ2-3, with D hard to call. The V and J ends lost 3 bases and 2 bases respectively, with 6 bases between them. The CDR3 spans 13 residues. CDR3 DNA: TGTGCCAGCAGTTTCGCCTACACAGATACGCAGTATTTT. Its translation is CASSFAYTDTQYF.

This clonotype was seen more than once but under ten times. This chain uses TRBV14 with TRBJ2-7; 12 bases align to TRBD1. Germline V gene lookup returns CDR1 SGHDN and CDR2 FVKESK. This CDR3 has 15 residues. Losses at the gene ends were 3 bases for V and 3 bases for J; bases not matched to a gene: 3. CDR3 nucleotide sequence: TGTGCCAGCAGCCAGGGACAGGGGGCCCGCTACGAGCAGTACTTC. Protein: CASSQGQGARYEQYF. The full variable domain, with the rest looked up from reference TRBV14 and TRBJ2-7, is EAGVTQFPSHSVIEKGQTVTLRCDPISGHDNLYWYRRVMGKEIKFLLHFVKESKQDESGMPNNRFLAERTGGTYSTLKVQPAELEDSGVYFCASSQGQGARYEQYFGPGTRLTVT.

This clonotype was counted at least ten times. The V gene is TRBV12-3 or TRBV12-4, the J gene TRBJ2-4; 8 bases agree with TRBD2. With 6 bases clipped from V and 8 bases from J, the junction kept 9 bases outside the gene matches. CDR3 size: 14 residues. CDR3 region: CASSFAGGIYIQYF. As DNA, the CDR3 is TGTGCCAGCAGCTTCGCGGGGGGTATTTACATTCAGTACTTC.

The chain carries TRBV25-1 and TRBJ1-4; D remains ambiguous. Germline-derived CDR1 and CDR2 are MGHDK and SYGVNS. The CDR3 length is 13 residues. With 8 bases removed from V and 8 bases from J, the gap between germline ends came to 15 bases. CDR3 in DNA: TGTGCCAGCTCCCGGGGAGGAGTGGAAAAACTGTTTTTT. Protein: CASSRGGVEKLFF.

Only a few counts were recorded for this clonotype. This chain uses TRBV20-1 with TRBJ2-1; 7 positions match TRBD1. The J segment lost 4 bases and the V segment lost 3 bases, leaving 9 bases of the junction unmatched. This CDR3 has 15 amino acids. From germline, CDR1 is DFQATT and CDR2 SNEGSKA (reference sequence). In DNA, the CDR3 is TGCAGTGCTAGGGTTCGGGACAGAGAATACAATGAGCAGTTCTTC. Translating gives CSARVRDREYNEQFF.